The 30 T cell receptor beta chains below come from one sample, sequenced in a study of T-cell memory formation after mild COVID-19. Each CDR3 protein is one row after TCRdb ran MiXCR on the 5' RACE reads. The sample lists around 250,000 distinct CDR3 sequences, approximately 15% occurring once. Sequenced sample: PBMCs or a T cell subset sorted from them (not recorded which). The receptors derive from an adult woman who had mild COVID-19 (a few samples of this study predate the infection). Cell type and time point are not known.

This rearrangement joins TRBV20-1 to TRBJ2-1, with 10 bases lining up with TRBD2. The CDR3 length is 17 residues. Germline CDR1 is DFQATT and CDR2 is SNEGSKA (reference sequence). Trimming at V came to 8 bases and at J to 0 bases, leaving 13 bases not matched to a gene. CDR3 residues: CSSNPGLADRSYNEQFF. CDR3 bases: TGCAGTTCCAACCCAGGACTAGCGGACCGCTCCTACAATGAGCAGTTCTTC.

The rearrangement links TRBV11-2 to TRBJ1-2; unclear D gene. V was clipped by 5 bases and J by 2 bases, with 18 bases between them. Per germline, CDR1 SGHAT and CDR2 FQNNGV. The CDR3 totals 16 residues. The CDR3: CASSRYGGPENYGYTF. CDR3 nucleotide sequence: TGTGCCAGCAGCCGTTACGGTGGACCGGAGAACTATGGCTACACCTTC.

The chain employs TRBV30 and TRBJ2-7; D possibly corresponds to TRBD1 (6 bases). The germline V gene encodes CDR1 GTSNPN and CDR2 SVGIG (reference sequence). The CDR3 is 12 amino acids. Trimming took 3 bases from V and 3 from J, leaving 9 bases between them. The CDR3: CAWSRGGYEQYF. CDR3 bases: TGTGCCTGGAGCCGAGGGGGCTACGAGCAGTACTTC.

This clonotype was counted at least ten times. Written as DNA, the CDR3 is TGTGCCAGCTCACCAGGAACAGGGTTCCCCTGGCCCCAGCATTTT. Protein: CASSPGTGFPWPQHF. V usage is TRBV18 and J usage is TRBJ1-5; D might be TRBD1 (6 bases). The V gene's germline CDR1 is KGHSH and CDR2 LQKENI. CDR3 size: 15 residues. V was pared by 2 bases and J by 9 bases, with 17 bases between.

This clonotype was seen more than once but under ten times. The chain couples TRBV15 to TRBJ1-5; 9 bases are a match to TRBD1. V trimming: 5 bases; J trimming: 3 bases; junction bases outside the gene matches: 8. CDR1 is LNHNV and CDR2 is YYDKDF in the germline V gene (reference sequence). CDR3 length equals 16 residues. CDR3 region: CATSSRTGGPNQPQHF. CDR3 in DNA: TGTGCCACCAGCTCCCGAACAGGGGGCCCCAATCAGCCCCAGCATTTT.

The genes are TRBV20-1 and TRBJ2-1; 7 nucleotides line up with TRBD1. The germline gives CDR1 DFQATT, CDR2 SNEGSKA (reference sequence). V was clipped by 4 bases and J by 9 bases; unmatched bases: 3. The CDR3 is made up of 11 amino acids. The CDR3 DNA follows: TGCAGTGCTAAAACAGGGGTTGAGCAGTTCTTC. Translated, it gives CSAKTGVEQFF.

This clonotype was seen a handful of times. The rearrangement links TRBV14 to TRBJ1-2; the match to TRBD1 covers 9 bases. Trimming removed 4 bases from V and 3 bases from J; junction bases left unmatched: 6. CDR3 length: 15 amino acids. Germline CDR1 reads SGHDN; CDR2 reads FVKESK. The CDR3 spells CASSRNRGQHYGYTF. Here the CDR3 DNA reads TGTGCCAGCAGCCGAAACAGGGGGCAACACTATGGCTACACCTTC.

This clonotype was recorded a few times. The chain recombines TRBV7-2 with TRBJ1-4, with D unresolved. This CDR3 has 13 residues. Germline V gene sequence: CDR1 SGHTA, CDR2 FQGNSA. Deletions cut 5 bases from V and 0 bases from J, with 4 bases between. CDR3 bases: TGTGCCAGCAGCCTCTCAACTAATGAAAAACTGTTTTTT. Amino acid sequence: CASSLSTNEKLFF. The variable domain in full, with the rest retrieved from reference TRBV7-2 and TRBJ1-4, is GAGVSQSPSNKVTEKGKDVELRCDPISGHTALYWYRQSLGQGLEFLIYFQGNSAPDKSGLPSDRFSAERTGGSVSTLTIQRTQQEDSAVYLCASSLSTNEKLFFGSGTQLSVL.

The chain combines TRBV10-3 with TRBJ2-1; 9 bases are shared with TRBD1. Germline V gene data show CDR1 as ENHRY and CDR2 as SYGVKD. CDR3 length: 16 amino acids. The V gene end was trimmed by 0 bases and the J gene end by 9 bases; junction bases not matched to a gene: 9. Here the CDR3 DNA reads TGTGCCATCAGTGAGTCGAAAGGGACAGGGCGATTTGAGCAGTTCTTC. Amino acid sequence: CAISESKGTGRFEQFF.

The chain recombines TRBV7-9 with TRBJ2-7; the D gene is possibly TRBD1 (5 bases). V was shortened by 2 bases and J by 4 bases, with 12 bases between the two germline ends. Germline loops: CDR1 SEHNR, CDR2 FQNEAQ (reference sequence). This CDR3 is 14 amino acids long. The CDR3 DNA reads TGTGCCAGCAGCTTAAGAACAGGCCCTTACGAGCAGTACTTC. The encoded protein is CASSLRTGPYEQYF.

This clonotype was seen at least ten times. The rearrangement uses TRBV7-8 and TRBJ1-5; the match to TRBD1 covers 8 bases. CDR3 size: 15 residues. With 6 bases clipped from V and 3 bases from J, the junction kept 7 bases outside the gene matches. The V gene's germline CDR1 is SGHVS and CDR2 FQNEAQ. The CDR3 nucleotides are TGTGCCAGCAGGACAGGGGCTATAGACAATCAGCCCCAGCATTTT. Protein sequence: CASRTGAIDNQPQHF.

At least ten counts were recorded for this clonotype. V and J are TRBV5-1 and TRBJ2-3; a possible D gene is TRBD1 (5 bases). V lost 4 bases to trimming and J lost 1 base, with 10 bases between them. The germline V gene encodes CDR1 SGHRS and CDR2 YFSETQ. The CDR3 loop spans 14 amino acids. The CDR3 reads CASSGAARTDTQYF. In nucleotides, the CDR3 is TGCGCCAGCAGCGGGGCAGCGCGCACAGATACGCAGTATTTT. Using reference TRBV5-1 and TRBJ2-3 for the parts outside the CDR3, the full variable domain is KAGVTQTPRYLIKTRGQQVTLSCSPISGHRSVSWYQQTPGQGLQFLFEYFSETQRNKGNFPGRFSGRQFSNSRSEMNVSTLELGDSALYLCASSGAARTDTQYFGPGTRLTVL.

This clonotype appeared a single time. V is TRBV10-3 and J is TRBJ2-1; 14 bases map to TRBD2. J gave up 5 bases and V 6 bases, and 3 bases lay outside the gene matches. Germline CDR1 ENHRY, CDR2 SYGVKD. The CDR3 length is 15 residues. CDR3 loop: CAIRGLAGDDNEQFF. CDR3 sequence (DNA): TGTGCCATCAGGGGACTAGCGGGGGATGACAATGAGCAGTTCTTC.

This chain uses TRBV18 with TRBJ1-1; D is unclear. V gave up 3 bases and J gave up 5 bases, with 16 bases separating them. The CDR3 spans 15 residues. CDR1 and CDR2 from the germline V gene are KGHSH and LQKENI. The CDR3 nucleotides are TGTGCCAGCTCACCTCACCCCCCCCAGACGACTGAAGCTTTCTTT. Its translation is CASSPHPPQTTEAFF.

V gene TRBV24-1 combines with J gene TRBJ2-6; 14 nucleotides agree with TRBD2. V lost 4 bases to trimming and J lost 2 bases; unmatched junction nucleotides: 3. The CDR3 extends over 18 amino acids. Germline assignment: CDR1 KGHDR and CDR2 SFDVKD. CDR3 protein: CATSEGLAGVAGANVLTF. Here the CDR3 DNA reads TGTGCCACCAGTGAGGGACTAGCGGGAGTAGCTGGGGCCAACGTCCTGACTTTC.

This clonotype was seen a few times. The chain couples TRBV20-1 to TRBJ2-3, with 13 bases fitting TRBD2. Germline V CDR1 and CDR2: DFQATT, SNEGSKA (reference sequence). The CDR3 sequence is 15 residues long. Trimming took 6 bases from V and 3 from J; bases not matched to a gene: 6. The CDR3 sequence: CSAARTSGRTDTQYF. CDR3 coding DNA: TGCAGTGCGGCCCGGACTAGCGGGAGAACAGATACGCAGTATTTT.

This clonotype came up a few times. The rearrangement links TRBV24-1 to TRBJ2-1; no clear D. Germline assignment: CDR1 KGHDR and CDR2 SFDVKD. The CDR3 is made up of 13 amino acids. Trimming left V 3 bases short and J 7 bases short, with 9 bases between. Here the CDR3 DNA reads TGTGCCACCAGTGATGCCTCAAAGAATGAGCAGTTCTTC. It is translated as CATSDASKNEQFF.

This clonotype has only a few counts. The chain joins TRBV7-2 to TRBJ1-2; 8 bases fit TRBD1. The J segment lost 5 bases and the V segment lost 2 bases, leaving 10 bases of the junction unmatched. Germline loops: CDR1 SGHTA, CDR2 FQGNSA. This CDR3 spans 16 amino acids. CDR3 protein: CASSLLPGQDPYGYTF. In nucleotides, the CDR3 is TGTGCCAGCAGCTTACTACCGGGACAGGACCCTTATGGCTACACCTTC.

The V gene is TRBV5-1, the J gene TRBJ2-5, with D maybe TRBD2 (6 bases). CDR3 size: 14 residues. Germline loops: CDR1 SGHRS, CDR2 YFSETQ. V was shortened by 5 bases and J by 2 bases, with 13 bases between the two germline ends. The CDR3: CASRGAGTQETQYF. The CDR3 DNA reads TGCGCCAGCAGGGGCGCAGGGACTCAAGAGACCCAGTACTTC.

This clonotype was counted between two and nine times. The chain couples TRBV3-1 to TRBJ1-2; tentatively, D is TRBD1 (5 bases). V was shortened by 9 bases and J by 8 bases, with 16 bases between the two germline ends. CDR3 size: 12 residues. Germline CDR1 LGHDT, CDR2 YNNKEL (reference sequence). This CDR3 is CASTRQGEGYTF. Here the CDR3 DNA reads TGTGCCAGTACCCGGCAGGGAGAAGGCTACACCTTC. Supplemented by reference TRBV3-1 and TRBJ1-2, the full variable domain reads DTAVSQTPKYLVTQMGNDKSIKCEQNLGHDTMYWYKQDSKKFLKIMFSYNNKELIINETVPNRFSPKSPDKAHLNLHINSLELGDSAVYFCASTRQGEGYTFGSGTRLTVV.

The chain has TRBV9 and TRBJ1-1; no clear D. V gave up 4 bases and J gave up 3 bases, with 10 bases separating them. This CDR3 is 13 amino acids long. Germline lookup yields CDR1 SGDLS and CDR2 YYNGEE. DNA of the CDR3: TGTGCCAGCAGCACGAGACGGGACACTGAAGCTTTCTTT. Its translation: CASSTRRDTEAFF.

V and J are TRBV20-1 and TRBJ2-5; no definite D call. The germline V gene has CDR1 DFQATT and CDR2 SNEGSKA (reference sequence). V gave up 1 base and J gave up 3 bases, with 9 bases separating them. There are 13 residues in the CDR3. The CDR3 sequence: CSARVVREETQYF. The CDR3 DNA sequence: TGCAGTGCTAGAGTAGTAAGGGAAGAGACCCAGTACTTC.

This clonotype came up a few times. This chain uses TRBV6-5 with TRBJ1-6; 8 bases agree with TRBD1. The germline V gene encodes CDR1 MNHEY and CDR2 SVGAGI. The CDR3 contains 19 residues. V lost 0 bases to trimming and J lost 0 bases; unmatched junction nucleotides: 7. The CDR3 spells CASSYSPGGWSSYNSPLHF. DNA of the CDR3: TGTGCCAGCAGTTACTCTCCAGGGGGCTGGAGCTCCTATAATTCACCCCTCCACTTT.

This sequence joins TRBV7-2 and TRBJ1-5, with D possibly being TRBD1 (6 bases). This CDR3 is 13 amino acids long. CDR1 SGHTA and CDR2 FQGNSA come from the germline V gene. With 5 bases removed from V and 7 bases from J, the gap between germline ends came to 12 bases. This CDR3 is CASSPNTGQPQHF. CDR3 nucleotides: TGTGCCAGCAGCCCAAATACAGGGCAGCCCCAGCATTTT.

In its sample, this clonotype was seen a few times. V usage is TRBV24-1 and J usage is TRBJ2-6, with TRBD1 matching 8 bases. CDR1 is KGHDR and CDR2 is SFDVKD in the germline V gene. J was trimmed by 2 bases and V by 5 bases; bases with no gene match: 7. This CDR3 has 17 residues. The CDR3 here is CATSGGTGWAGANVLTF. As DNA, the CDR3 is TGTGCCACCAGTGGTGGGACAGGTTGGGCTGGGGCCAACGTCCTGACTTTC.

V is TRBV5-1 and J is TRBJ1-1; D not resolved. The V end was cut by 0 bases, the J end by 5 bases, with 11 bases between. This CDR3 spans 14 amino acids. Per germline, CDR1 SGHRS and CDR2 YFSETQ. CDR3 in amino acids: CASSLEGGVTEAFF. DNA for the CDR3: TGCGCCAGCAGCTTGGAGGGTGGGGTGACTGAAGCTTTCTTT.

This clonotype appeared a few times. This sequence joins TRBV2 and TRBJ1-1; tentative D call: TRBD1 (5 bases). There are 14 residues in the CDR3. The germline V gene has CDR1 SNHLY and CDR2 FYNNEI. The V end was cut by 8 bases, the J end by 0 bases, with 13 bases between. CDR3 coding DNA: TGTGCCAGCGGGGCAGGGATTATGAACACTGAAGCTTTCTTT. This translates into CASGAGIMNTEAFF.

This clonotype was observed a few times. The chain combines TRBV5-1 with TRBJ1-2, with TRBD1 as a possible D gene (6 bases). The V gene's germline CDR1 is SGHRS and CDR2 YFSETQ. The CDR3 spans 16 residues. V lost 0 bases, J lost 0 bases, and 12 bases lay in between. CDR3: CASSLEGNRANYGYTF. Here the CDR3 DNA reads TGCGCCAGCAGCTTGGAGGGGAACAGGGCTAACTATGGCTACACCTTC.

This clonotype was seen a few times. This chain uses TRBV14 with TRBJ2-5, with D hard to call. The germline gives CDR1 SGHDN, CDR2 FVKESK. CDR3 size: 14 residues. Trimming took off 2 bases at V and 5 bases at J, with 12 bases between the two ends. Here the CDR3 DNA reads TGTGCCAGCAGCCAAAACTCGGAAGGGGAGACCCAGTACTTC. Protein product: CASSQNSEGETQYF.

There are a few counts of this clonotype. The V gene is TRBV7-9, the J gene TRBJ1-5; possible D gene TRBD1, 5 bases. Germline V CDR1 and CDR2: SEHNR, FQNEAQ (reference sequence). The CDR3 length is 18 residues. The V end lost 1 base, the J end lost 1 base, and 17 bases lay between the germline ends. The CDR3 coding sequence is TGTGCCAGCAGCTTAGGGTCGTTTACAGGTTTGAGCAATCAGCCCCAGCATTTT. It yields the protein CASSLGSFTGLSNQPQHF.